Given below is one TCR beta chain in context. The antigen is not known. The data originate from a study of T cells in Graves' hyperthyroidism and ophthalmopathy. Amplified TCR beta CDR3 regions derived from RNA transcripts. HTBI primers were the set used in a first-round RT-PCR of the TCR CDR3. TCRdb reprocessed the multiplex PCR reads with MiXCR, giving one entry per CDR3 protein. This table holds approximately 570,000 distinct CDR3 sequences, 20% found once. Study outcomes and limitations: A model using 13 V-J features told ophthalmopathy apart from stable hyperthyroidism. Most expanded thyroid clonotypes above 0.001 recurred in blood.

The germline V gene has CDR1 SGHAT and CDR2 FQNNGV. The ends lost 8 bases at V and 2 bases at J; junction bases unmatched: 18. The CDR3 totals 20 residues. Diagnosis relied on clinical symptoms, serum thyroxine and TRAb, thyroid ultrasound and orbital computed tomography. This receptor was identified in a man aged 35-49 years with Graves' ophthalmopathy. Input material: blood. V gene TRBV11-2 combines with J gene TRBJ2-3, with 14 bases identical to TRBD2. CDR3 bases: TGTGCCAGCGGATACCCCCCTACCGGGACTAGCGGGGGTTCCACAGATACGCAGTATTTT. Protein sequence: CASGYPPTGTSGGSTDTQYF.